This T cell receptor beta chain was sequenced during a study of beta chain features in type 1 diabetes. Study-level points and caveats: A pattern of fewer insertions and more deletions at VDJ junctions was seen in type 1 diabetes patients.

Investigators reverse transcribed all isolated RNA, so they sequenced expressed TCRB transcripts. Sequenced by immunoSEQ multiplex PCR; TCRdb stores in-frame clones only, minus some. Here the sample spans about 250,000 clones, 13% to 15% being singletons. Sort purity for all populations was recorded as exceeding 98%. Turning to this clone: Its antigen is currently unknown.

Trimming removed 4 bases at V and 0 bases at J, with 17 bases between. CDR1 is SGHNT and CDR2 is YYREEE in the germline V gene (reference sequence). This CDR3 contains 18 residues. The source material was naive CD4+ T cells from blood. V and J are TRBV5-4 and TRBJ2-6, with D possibly TRBD2 on 7 matching bases. The sequence derives from a woman between 40 and 50 years old in good health. The CDR3 sequence: CASSQGGAPYSGANVLTF. The CDR3 coding sequence is TGTGCCAGCAGCCAAGGGGGGGCGCCATACTCTGGGGCCAACGTCCTGACTTTC.